A single sample is the source of the 3 T cell receptor beta chains below, sequenced in a study of T cell responses to AZD1222 COVID-19 vaccine. TCRdb's copy holds only in-frame clones and misses some; the assay was immunoSEQ multiplex PCR. The sample yields 200,000 to 300,000 clones, over 85% seen once. The sample in question was peripheral blood, obtained on day 0 of AZD1222 vaccination. The receptors were gathered from an adult in good health.

The V and J genes are TRBV6-5 and TRBJ1-4, with D tentatively TRBD1 (5 bases). CDR3 length: 15 amino acids. V dropped 6 bases and J dropped 0 bases, with 11 bases sitting between them. From germline, CDR1 is MNHEY and CDR2 SVGAGI. The CDR3 DNA reads TGTGCCAGCAGGATCGGACAATCAACTAATGAAAAACTGTTTTTT. This translates into CASRIGQSTNEKLFF.

This clone was counted a single time. The chain is built from TRBV3-1 (or the pseudogene TRBV3-2) and TRBJ2-5; no clear D gene. Germline V CDR1 and CDR2: LGHDT, YNNKEL (reference sequence). The CDR3 runs to 14 residues. The V gene lost 4 bases and the J gene lost 7 bases, with 16 bases spanning the gap. DNA of the CDR3: TGTGCCAGCAGCCCCCGGACGGAGCCCTGGACCCAGTACTTC. It encodes CASSPRTEPWTQYF.

J is TRBJ2-1 and V is TRBV7-3; 11 bases map to TRBD2. The CDR3 length is 15 residues. V gave up 5 bases and J gave up 4 bases; unmatched junction bases: 4. Germline V gene data show CDR1 as SGHTA and CDR2 as FQGTGA. In nucleotides, the CDR3 is TGTGCCAGCAGCATGACTAGCGGGGAGTACAATGAGCAGTTCTTC. It codes for CASSMTSGEYNEQFF. Together with reference TRBV7-3 and TRBJ2-1, the CDR3 gives the full variable domain: GAGVSQTPSNKVTEKGKYVELRCDPISGHTALYWYRQSLGQGPEFLIYFQGTGAADDSGLPNDRFFAVRPEGSVSTLKIQRTERGDSAVYLCASSMTSGEYNEQFFGPGTRLTVL.